The clone carrying this TCR beta chain has more than one count but fewer than ten. What it recognizes is unknown. This CDR3 is built from 12 residues. The entry originates in a study of beta chain features in type 1 diabetes. Findings and caveats of the study: Patients' naive, central memory and regulatory TCRB repertoires appeared more alike than those of healthy donors. Resolution of whether HLA type affects TCRB rearrangement was not achieved here.

Investigators reverse transcribed all isolated RNA, so they sequenced expressed TCRB transcripts. Sequenced by immunoSEQ multiplex PCR; TCRdb stores in-frame clones only, minus some. The data contain 900,000 or so clones, 15% to 20% of them singletons. The sequence was collected from a young woman in good health. The specimen was naive CD4+ T cells from blood. The chain recombines TRBV21-1 with TRBJ1-5. TRBV21-1 is an annotated pseudogene. The CDR3 sequence is CASSKWNQPQHF. Written as DNA, the CDR3 is TGTGCCAGCAGCAAATGGAATCAGCCCCAGCATTTT.